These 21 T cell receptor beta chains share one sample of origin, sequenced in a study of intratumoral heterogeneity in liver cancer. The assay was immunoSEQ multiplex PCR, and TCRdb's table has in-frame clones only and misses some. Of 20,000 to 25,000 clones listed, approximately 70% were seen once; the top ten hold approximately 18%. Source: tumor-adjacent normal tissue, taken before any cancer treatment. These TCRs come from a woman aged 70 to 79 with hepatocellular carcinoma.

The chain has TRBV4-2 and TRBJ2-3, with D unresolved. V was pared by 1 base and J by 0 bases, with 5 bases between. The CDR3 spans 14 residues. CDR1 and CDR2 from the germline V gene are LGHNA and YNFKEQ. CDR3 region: CASSQAVSTDTQYF. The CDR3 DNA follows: TGTGCCAGCAGCCAAGCGGTAAGCACAGATACGCAGTATTTT.

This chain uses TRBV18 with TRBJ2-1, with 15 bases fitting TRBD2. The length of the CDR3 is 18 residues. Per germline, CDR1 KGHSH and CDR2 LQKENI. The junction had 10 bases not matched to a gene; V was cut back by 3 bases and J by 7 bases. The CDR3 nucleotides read TGTGCCAGCTCACCCGGACAGCTAGGGACTAGCGGGAGGAATGAGCAGTTCTTC. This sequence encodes CASSPGQLGTSGRNEQFF.

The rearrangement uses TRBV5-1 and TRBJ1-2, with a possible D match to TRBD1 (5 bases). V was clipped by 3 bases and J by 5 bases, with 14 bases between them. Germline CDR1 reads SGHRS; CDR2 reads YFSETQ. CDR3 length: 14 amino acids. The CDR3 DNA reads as TGCGCCAGCAGCTACAGTACGGGGGAGTATGGCTACACCTTC. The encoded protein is CASSYSTGEYGYTF.

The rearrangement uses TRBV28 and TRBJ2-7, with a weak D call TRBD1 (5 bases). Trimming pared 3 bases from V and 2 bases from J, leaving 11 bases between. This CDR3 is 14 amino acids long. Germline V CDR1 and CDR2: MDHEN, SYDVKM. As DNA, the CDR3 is TGTGCCAGCAGTTTTAAAGGGGTCCCCTACGAGCAGTACTTC. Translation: CASSFKGVPYEQYF.

The CDR3 here is CASSSHLLHLHF. The CDR3 DNA reads TGTGCCAGCAGTTCCCACTTACTCCACCTCCACTTT. The chain recombines TRBV6-5 with TRBJ1-6; D ambiguous. The germline V gene has CDR1 MNHEY and CDR2 SVGAGI. The CDR3 sequence is 12 residues long. V shed 4 bases and J shed 15 bases, with 13 bases lying between them.

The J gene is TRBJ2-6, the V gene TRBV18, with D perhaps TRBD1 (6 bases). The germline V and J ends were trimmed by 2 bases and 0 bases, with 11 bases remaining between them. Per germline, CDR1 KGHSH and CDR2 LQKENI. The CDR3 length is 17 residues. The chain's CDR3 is CASSPVRGISGANVLTF. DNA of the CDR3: TGTGCCAGCTCACCAGTGAGGGGGATCTCTGGGGCCAACGTCCTGACTTTC.

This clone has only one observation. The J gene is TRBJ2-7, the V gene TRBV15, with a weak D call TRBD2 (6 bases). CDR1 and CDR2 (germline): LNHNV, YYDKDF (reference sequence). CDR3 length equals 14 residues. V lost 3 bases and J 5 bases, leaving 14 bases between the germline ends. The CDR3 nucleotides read TGTGCCACCAGCAGCGACCGGGAGAGGGACGAGCAGTACTTC. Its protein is CATSSDRERDEQYF.

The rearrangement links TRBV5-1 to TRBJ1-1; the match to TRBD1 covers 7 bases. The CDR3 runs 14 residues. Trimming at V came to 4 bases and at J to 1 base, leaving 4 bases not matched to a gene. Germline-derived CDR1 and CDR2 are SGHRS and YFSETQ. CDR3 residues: CASSVGTANTEAFF. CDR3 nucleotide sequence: TGCGCCAGCAGCGTCGGGACAGCGAACACTGAAGCTTTCTTT.

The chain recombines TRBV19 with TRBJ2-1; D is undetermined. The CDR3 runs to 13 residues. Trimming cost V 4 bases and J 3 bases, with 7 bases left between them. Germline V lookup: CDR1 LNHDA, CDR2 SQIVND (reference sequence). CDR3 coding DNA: TGTGCCAGTAGTAACACGATCTACAATGAGCAGTTCTTC. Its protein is CASSNTIYNEQFF.

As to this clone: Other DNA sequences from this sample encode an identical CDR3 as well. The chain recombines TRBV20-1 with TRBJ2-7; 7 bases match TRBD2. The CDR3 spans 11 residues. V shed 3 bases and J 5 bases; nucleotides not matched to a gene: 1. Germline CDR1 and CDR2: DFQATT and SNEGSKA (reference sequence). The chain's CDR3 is CSASTSDEQYF. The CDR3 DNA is TGCAGTGCTAGTACTAGCGACGAGCAGTACTTC.

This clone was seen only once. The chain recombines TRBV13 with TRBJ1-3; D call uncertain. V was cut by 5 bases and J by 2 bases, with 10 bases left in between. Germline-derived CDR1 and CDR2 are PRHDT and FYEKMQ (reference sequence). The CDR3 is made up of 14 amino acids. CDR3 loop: CASSAGVAGNTIYF. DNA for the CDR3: TGTGCCAGCAGCGCGGGAGTCGCTGGAAACACCATATATTTT.

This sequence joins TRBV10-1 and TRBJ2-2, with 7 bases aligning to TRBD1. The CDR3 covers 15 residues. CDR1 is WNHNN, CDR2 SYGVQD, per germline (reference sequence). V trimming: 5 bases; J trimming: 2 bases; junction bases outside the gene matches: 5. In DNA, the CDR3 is TGCGCCAGCAGTCAGGGACAGCCCAACACCGGGGAGCTGTTTTTT. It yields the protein CASSQGQPNTGELFF.

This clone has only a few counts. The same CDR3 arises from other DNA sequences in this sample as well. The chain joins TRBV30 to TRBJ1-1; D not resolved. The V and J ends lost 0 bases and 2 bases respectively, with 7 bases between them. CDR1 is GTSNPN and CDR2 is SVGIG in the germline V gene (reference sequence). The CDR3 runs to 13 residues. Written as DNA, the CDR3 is TGTGCCTGGAGTGTCTCTGTAAACACTGAAGCTTTCTTT. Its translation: CAWSVSVNTEAFF.

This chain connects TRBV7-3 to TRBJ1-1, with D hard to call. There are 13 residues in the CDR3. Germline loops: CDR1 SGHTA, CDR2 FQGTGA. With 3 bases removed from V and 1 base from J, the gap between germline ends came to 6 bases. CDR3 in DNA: TGTGCCAGCAGCTTGATCCAGAACACTGAAGCTTTCTTT. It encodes CASSLIQNTEAFF.

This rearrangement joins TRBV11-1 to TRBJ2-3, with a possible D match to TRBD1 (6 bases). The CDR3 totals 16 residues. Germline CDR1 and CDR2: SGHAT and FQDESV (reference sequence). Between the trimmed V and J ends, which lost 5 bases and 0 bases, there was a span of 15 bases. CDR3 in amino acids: CASSTGTSESTDTQYF. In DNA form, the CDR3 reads TGTGCCAGCAGCACCGGGACATCTGAAAGCACAGATACGCAGTATTTT.

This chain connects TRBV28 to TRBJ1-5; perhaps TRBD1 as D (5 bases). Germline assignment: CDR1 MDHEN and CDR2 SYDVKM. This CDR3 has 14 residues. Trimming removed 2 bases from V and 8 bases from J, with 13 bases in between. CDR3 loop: CASSLRAGWEPQHF. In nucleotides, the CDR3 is TGTGCCAGCAGTTTAAGGGCAGGGTGGGAGCCCCAGCATTTT.

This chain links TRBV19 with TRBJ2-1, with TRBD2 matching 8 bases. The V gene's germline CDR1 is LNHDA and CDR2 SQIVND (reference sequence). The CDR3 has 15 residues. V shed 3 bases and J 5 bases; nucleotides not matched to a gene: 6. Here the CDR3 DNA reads TGTGCCAGTAGTATTCTGGCGGGAGGCAACAATGAGCAGTTCTTC. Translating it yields CASSILAGGNNEQFF.

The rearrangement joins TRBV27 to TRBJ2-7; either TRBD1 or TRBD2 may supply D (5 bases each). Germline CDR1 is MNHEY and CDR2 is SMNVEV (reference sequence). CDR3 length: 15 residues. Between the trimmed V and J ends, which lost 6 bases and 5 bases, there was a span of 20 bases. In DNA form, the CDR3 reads TGTGCCAGCAGCCCATCCTGGGCAGGGAGTCACGAGCAGTACTTC. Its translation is CASSPSWAGSHEQYF.

CDR3: CASSQGDRPPYNEQFF. The DNA of the CDR3 is TGTGCCAGCAGCCAAGGCGACCGGCCCCCTTACAATGAGCAGTTCTTC. The chain is built from TRBV3-1 (or the pseudogene TRBV3-2) and TRBJ2-1; D is ambiguous. Germline V CDR1 and CDR2: LGHDT, YNNKEL (reference sequence). Trimming shortened V by 1 base and J by 4 bases, and 14 bases separated the two germline ends. The CDR3 has 16 amino acids.

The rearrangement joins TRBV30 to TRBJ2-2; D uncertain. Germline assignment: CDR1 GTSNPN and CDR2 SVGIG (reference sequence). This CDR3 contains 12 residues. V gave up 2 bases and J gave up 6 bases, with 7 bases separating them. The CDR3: CAWSFSAGELFF. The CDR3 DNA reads TGTGCCTGGAGTTTCAGCGCCGGGGAGCTGTTTTTT.

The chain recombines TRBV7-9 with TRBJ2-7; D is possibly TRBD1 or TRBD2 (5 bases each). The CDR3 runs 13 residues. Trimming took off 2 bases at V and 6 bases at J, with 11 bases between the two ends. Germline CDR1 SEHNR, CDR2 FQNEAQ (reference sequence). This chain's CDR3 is CASSLSTGGEQYF. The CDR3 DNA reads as TGTGCCAGCAGCTTAAGTACAGGAGGCGAGCAGTACTTC.